This T cell receptor (beta chain) appears in the sequencing data of a study of response to subunit inactivated influenza vaccine listed by TCRdb under 2018. Describing the broader study: The study used deep quantitative T cell receptor repertoire profiling to track responses to a trivalent subunit inactivated influenza vaccine.

Sequences MNHEY (CDR1) and SMNVEV (CDR2) are obtained from the germline V gene (reference sequence). A distance of 12 bases separates the germline ends of V and J, which lose 4 bases and 3 bases respectively. The CDR3 covers 14 residues, taking in both the cysteine and the phenylalanine. The CDR3 DNA has 42 bases and is translated from base 1. A word on this clonotype: Its binding antigen is unknown. It has no much larger one-base neighbor in the sample; base qualities were not kept.

General conclusions and limits of the study: According to the authors, only a limited number of new T cells may be recruited by each seasonal influenza vaccination.

The library came from RT-PCR. The instrument was an Illumina HiSeq 2500. TCRdb redid the processing of the public reads, applying fastp at Q25 and MiXCR, and retained in-frame beta chains. A single entry per CDR3 protein holds the most common genes and DNA from its merged rows. This sample comprises roughly 760,000 distinct CDR3 sequences, around 20% of them detected only once. About 9.4% of the sample comes from the top ten. This clonotype originated in a man aged 50 to 59 who received an inactivated influenza vaccine. Donor details come from another sample of the same person, matched by shared clones. In this chain, TRBV27 is recombined with TRBJ1-1; TRBD1 is a weak D gene call, 6 bases matching. Sequencing used PBMCs from blood, obtained about 5 days after vaccination. This receptor has the CDR3 CASSSRPGDTEAFF. The DNA sequence reads TGTGCCAGCAGTTCTCGGCCAGGGGACACTGAAGCTTTCTTT.